The 32 T cell receptor beta chains below all came from one sample that was sequenced in a study of blood T cell repertoires in COVID-19 (dated by TCRdb to 2018 to 2020). Library preparation employed the immunoSEQ multiplex PCR assay. What TCRdb holds here is the immuneACCESS table cut down to in-frame rearrangements. Part of the clones is not present; checked against another copy, under half of the missing clones reflect an unresolved V gene, and the others are unexplained. This sample holds nearly 400,000 clones; 85% to 90% were observed only once. Together, the top ten hold 1.7% of the sample. The sequencing input was PBMCs or T cells enriched from blood (not recorded which). The source is a woman in her 30s who had recovered from COVID-19.

The chain employs TRBV6-5 and TRBJ1-1; D ambiguous. Germline-derived CDR1 and CDR2 are MNHEY and SVGAGI. Trimming cost V 7 bases and J 6 bases, with 9 bases left between them. The CDR3 is made up of 11 amino acids. The CDR3 DNA is TGTGCCAGCATCCGGGGTTCTGAAGCTTTCTTT. It codes for CASIRGSEAFF.

The chain is built from TRBV27 and TRBJ1-2, with D perhaps matching TRBD1 (6 bases). The CDR3 covers 16 residues. Trimming stripped 7 bases from V and 1 base from J, with 19 bases between. The germline gives CDR1 MNHEY, CDR2 SMNVEV (reference sequence). CDR3 sequence (DNA): TGTGCCAGCACCTTAAGGGGGGGTGGTGGTAACTATGGCTACACCTTC. This translates into CASTLRGGGGNYGYTF.

In DNA form, the CDR3 reads TGCAGTGCTAGTTCTCCTAGCGGGGGCGGGGAGACCCAGTACTTC. Translating gives CSASSPSGGGETQYF. The chain carries TRBV20-1 and TRBJ2-5; 10 bases match TRBD2. The CDR3 sequence is 15 residues long. Looked up from germline, CDR1 is DFQATT and CDR2 is SNEGSKA (reference sequence). The V gene end was trimmed by 3 bases and the J gene end by 5 bases; junction bases not matched to a gene: 9.

The rearrangement links TRBV27 to TRBJ2-2, with TRBD2 matching 11 bases. J was trimmed by 5 bases and V by 2 bases; bases with no gene match: 7. The CDR3 has 17 residues. Germline CDR1 is MNHEY and CDR2 is SMNVEV (reference sequence). CDR3 coding DNA: TGTGCCAGCAGTTTAGGCACTAGCGGGAGTAGTACCGGGGAGCTGTTTTTT. Encoded protein: CASSLGTSGSSTGELFF.

The gene calls are TRBV19 and TRBJ1-5; D is perhaps TRBD1 (5 bases). CDR3 size: 16 residues. Germline assignment: CDR1 LNHDA and CDR2 SQIVND (reference sequence). V was clipped by 6 bases and J by 3 bases, with 18 bases between them. For the CDR3, the DNA is TGTGCCAGTAGCCCTCGGGGGAGTCGTCCCAATCAGCCCCAGCATTTT. Its translation: CASSPRGSRPNQPQHF.

This clone was counted between two and nine times. This same CDR3 is encoded by further DNA sequences in the sample. The CDR3 is CASSSSYEQYF. The DNA of the CDR3 is TGCGCCAGCAGCAGCTCATACGAGCAGTACTTC. This chain joins TRBV5-1 and TRBJ2-7; no definite D call. This CDR3 comprises 11 residues. Between the trimmed V and J ends, which lost 4 bases and 4 bases, there was a span of 6 bases. Looked up from germline, CDR1 is SGHRS and CDR2 is YFSETQ.

The J gene is TRBJ2-2, the V gene TRBV3-1 (or the pseudogene TRBV3-2); 7 positions agree with TRBD2. This CDR3 has 16 amino acids. Germline V lookup: CDR1 LGHDT, CDR2 YNNKEL (reference sequence). Trimming removed 4 bases from V and 5 bases from J; junction bases left unmatched: 10. CDR3 sequence: CASSLGRTSLTGELFF. DNA of the CDR3: TGTGCCAGCAGCCTCGGGAGGACTTCTTTAACCGGGGAGCTGTTTTTT.

The chain carries TRBV18 and TRBJ2-3, with a possible D match to TRBD2 (6 bases). CDR1 is KGHSH, CDR2 LQKENI, per germline. This CDR3 has 17 residues. The V and J ends lost 2 bases and 0 bases respectively, with 15 bases between them. CDR3 protein: CASSPYPSSGSTDTQYF. Here the CDR3 DNA reads TGTGCCAGCTCACCATATCCTTCAAGCGGGAGCACAGATACGCAGTATTTT. The whole variable domain, filled in from reference TRBV18 and TRBJ2-3, reads NAGVMQNPRHLVRRRGQEARLRCSPMKGHSHVYWYRQLPEEGLKFMVYLQKENIIDESGMPKERFSAEFPKEGPSILRIQQVVRGDSAAYFCASSPYPSSGSTDTQYFGPGTRLTVL.

The chain employs TRBV9 and TRBJ1-5, with TRBD1 matching 9 bases. Trimming cost V 0 bases and J 5 bases; bases outside gene matches: 3. Germline V CDR1 and CDR2: SGDLS, YYNGEE. This CDR3 spans 15 amino acids. This chain's CDR3 is CASSVGGQGYQPQHF. CDR3 in DNA: TGTGCCAGCAGCGTAGGTGGACAGGGGTATCAGCCCCAGCATTTT.

The rearrangement joins TRBV9 to TRBJ2-3; TRBD2 agrees at 12 bases. V shed 4 bases and J 5 bases; nucleotides not matched to a gene: 2. The CDR3 has 14 amino acids. Germline values: CDR1 SGDLS, CDR2 YYNGEE. The CDR3 DNA is TGTGCCAGCAGCCCGACTAGCGGGGGAGATACGCAGTATTTT. It specifies CASSPTSGGDTQYF. Filled out from reference TRBV9 and TRBJ2-3, the complete variable domain reads DSGVTQTPKHLITATGQRVTLRCSPRSGDLSVYWYQQSLDQGLQFLIQYYNGEERAKGNILERFSAQQFPDLHSELNLSSLELGDSALYFCASSPTSGGDTQYFGPGTRLTVL.

V gene TRBV12-3 or TRBV12-4 combines with J gene TRBJ1-1; 7 bases are shared with TRBD1. Trimming took 6 bases from V and 11 from J; bases not matched to a gene: 6. The length of the CDR3 is 11 residues. The CDR3 spells CASSSRGPAFF. The CDR3 DNA reads TGTGCCAGCAGCTCGAGGGGGCCTGCTTTCTTT.

The V and J genes are TRBV7-9 and TRBJ1-2; D not certain. This CDR3 spans 14 amino acids. The germline gives CDR1 SEHNR, CDR2 FQNEAQ (reference sequence). Trimming stripped 10 bases from V and 5 bases from J, with 20 bases between. In DNA form, the CDR3 reads TGTGCCATCACAGTCGGCGGGTTTAATTATGGCTACACCTTC. The encoded protein is CAITVGGFNYGYTF.

The chain combines TRBV30 with TRBJ1-4; the D gene is possibly TRBD1 (5 bases). The length of the CDR3 is 12 residues. Between the trimmed V and J ends, which lost 7 bases and 8 bases, there was a span of 14 bases. CDR1 is GTSNPN and CDR2 is SVGIG in the germline V gene (reference sequence). The CDR3 DNA is TGTGCCTTTGGGGGGGATCGCGAAAAACTGTTTTTT. Translated, it gives CAFGGDREKLFF.

The count of this clone is one. The chain combines TRBV29-1 with TRBJ1-4; D possibly corresponds to TRBD1 (5 bases). This CDR3 comprises 13 residues. Germline V CDR1 and CDR2: SQVTM, ANQGSEA. Trimming took off 6 bases at V and 3 bases at J, with 11 bases between the two ends. The CDR3 protein is CSVLREANEKLFF. The CDR3 DNA reads TGCAGCGTCCTCAGGGAGGCTAATGAAAAACTGTTTTTT. Drawing the rest from reference TRBV29-1 and TRBJ1-4, the complete variable domain is SAVISQKPSRDICQRGTSLTIQCQVDSQVTMMFWYRQQPGQSLTLIATANQGSEATYESGFVIDKFPISRPNLTFSTLTVSNMSPEDSSIYLCSVLREANEKLFFGSGTQLSVL.

The gene calls are TRBV28 and TRBJ2-3; 8 bases fit TRBD2. V lost 5 bases, J lost 1 base, and 5 bases stayed unmatched. This CDR3 comprises 15 residues. The germline V gene encodes CDR1 MDHEN and CDR2 SYDVKM. CDR3 sequence reads: CASSGAGEGTDTQYF. In nucleotides, the CDR3 is TGTGCCAGCAGTGGAGCGGGAGAGGGCACAGATACGCAGTATTTT.

The V call is TRBV4-1, the J call TRBJ1-2; D ambiguous. V was shortened by 4 bases and J by 8 bases, with 23 bases between the two germline ends. This CDR3 has 16 amino acids. Germline CDR1 MGHRA, CDR2 YSYEKL. The CDR3 protein is CASSPKDSGIRWGYTF. DNA of the CDR3: TGCGCCAGCAGCCCTAAAGACTCCGGTATTCGTTGGGGCTACACCTTC.

This clone was counted once. The V gene is TRBV10-3, the J gene TRBJ2-2, with unresolved D. Looked up from germline, CDR1 is ENHRY and CDR2 is SYGVKD. The CDR3 extends over 16 amino acids. Trimming left V 0 bases short and J 4 bases short, with 12 bases between. For the CDR3, the DNA is TGTGCCATCAGTGAGTCTGATTACAGCTCCACCGGGGAGCTGTTTTTT. It is translated as CAISESDYSSTGELFF.

The chain links TRBV7-2 to TRBJ2-2; D might be TRBD1 (5 bases). The CDR3 runs 13 residues. Trimming stripped 1 base from V and 7 bases from J, with 7 bases between. CDR1 and CDR2 (germline): SGHTA, FQGNSA. The CDR3 DNA follows: TGTGCCAGCAGCTTAGTAAGGGGCGGGGAGCTGTTTTTT. Its protein product is CASSLVRGGELFF.

This clone turned up a few times. The rearrangement joins TRBV12-3 or TRBV12-4 to TRBJ1-1, with D unclear. The CDR3 is 12 amino acids. V was cut by 3 bases and J by 8 bases, with 10 bases left in between. The DNA of the CDR3 is TGTGCCAGCAGTTTGGAGGAACTCGAAGCTTTCTTT. This sequence encodes CASSLEELEAFF.

The genes are TRBV3-1 (or the pseudogene TRBV3-2) and TRBJ1-3; no definite D call. The CDR3 spans 16 residues. Deletions cut 1 base from V and 0 bases from J, with 10 bases between. Germline assignment: CDR1 LGHDT and CDR2 YNNKEL (reference sequence). The CDR3 sequence is CASSQVAGLSGNTIYF. Written as DNA, the CDR3 is TGTGCCAGCAGCCAAGTCGCCGGTCTCTCTGGAAACACCATATATTTT.

The chain links TRBV7-2 to TRBJ2-5; 10 positions agree with TRBD2. The CDR3 totals 14 residues. The J segment lost 6 bases and the V segment lost 4 bases, leaving 5 bases of the junction unmatched. Germline CDR1 reads SGHTA; CDR2 reads FQGNSA. In DNA, the CDR3 is TGTGCCAGCAGCTCCCTAGCGGGGGATAAGACCCAGTACTTC. Amino acid sequence: CASSSLAGDKTQYF.

The gene calls are TRBV3-1 (or the pseudogene TRBV3-2) and TRBJ2-4; D gene ambiguous. Deletions cut 2 bases from V and 0 bases from J, with 5 bases between. This CDR3 comprises 14 residues. Germline CDR1 LGHDT, CDR2 YNNKEL (reference sequence). The CDR3, as DNA: TGTGCCAGCAGCCAAAATCTAGCCAAAAACATTCAGTACTTC. Translating gives CASSQNLAKNIQYF.

The V call is TRBV7-8, the J call TRBJ2-7; 8 bases agree with TRBD1. Trimming took 6 bases from V and 0 from J; bases not matched to a gene: 7. Germline V CDR1 and CDR2: SGHVS, FQNEAQ. The length of the CDR3 is 15 residues. In DNA, the CDR3 is TGTGCCAGCAGTTTTTTGGACAGGGACTCCTACGAGCAGTACTTC. This sequence encodes CASSFLDRDSYEQYF.

This clone was seen only a few times. The rearrangement joins TRBV5-8 to TRBJ2-7; D remains ambiguous. In germline, CDR1 is SGHTS, CDR2 YDEGEE. Trimming removed 0 bases from V and 4 bases from J, with 14 bases in between. This CDR3 region has 15 residues. The chain's CDR3 is CASSLAGQRGYEQYF. CDR3 bases: TGTGCCAGCAGCTTGGCCGGCCAGCGCGGTTACGAGCAGTACTTC.

The gene calls are TRBV5-1 and TRBJ2-1; 11 nucleotides align to TRBD2. In germline, CDR1 is SGHRS, CDR2 YFSETQ. CDR3 length: 16 amino acids. V lost 3 bases, J lost 10 bases, and 12 bases stayed unmatched. CDR3 region: CASSWGAASGGFEQFF. For the CDR3, the DNA is TGCGCCAGCAGCTGGGGGGCTGCTAGCGGGGGGTTCGAGCAGTTCTTC.

The chain carries TRBV24-1 and TRBJ1-2; 7 positions agree with TRBD1. J gave up 3 bases and V 7 bases, and 7 bases lay outside the gene matches. The CDR3 runs 14 residues. Germline V gene sequence: CDR1 KGHDR, CDR2 SFDVKD. The chain's CDR3 is CATRGTGEDYGYTF. The DNA for the CDR3 is TGTGCCACCAGGGGCACAGGGGAGGACTATGGCTACACCTTC.

The rearrangement uses TRBV5-1 and TRBJ1-3; possible D gene TRBD1, 6 bases. V lost 3 bases to trimming and J lost 3 bases, with 13 bases between them. Per the germline V gene, CDR1 is SGHRS and CDR2 is YFSETQ. The CDR3 length is 15 residues. The CDR3 loop is CASSSDRSGGNTIYF. Written as DNA, the CDR3 is TGCGCCAGCAGCTCCGACAGGAGTGGTGGAAACACCATATATTTT.

This clone occurred a few times. The chain is built from TRBV14 and TRBJ1-1; D gene unclear. The CDR3 runs to 15 residues. V gave up 5 bases and J gave up 4 bases, with 17 bases separating them. CDR1 and CDR2 from the germline V gene are SGHDN and FVKESK. CDR3: CASSSPGALGTEAFF. The CDR3 DNA reads TGTGCCAGCAGCTCACCAGGCGCCTTGGGCACTGAAGCTTTCTTT.

The V gene is TRBV15, the J gene TRBJ2-7; D gene unclear. The CDR3 is 13 residues long. The V end lost 3 bases, the J end lost 3 bases, and 9 bases lay between the germline ends. Germline V gene lookup returns CDR1 LNHNV and CDR2 YYDKDF (reference sequence). CDR3: CATSSYPLYEQYF. Here the CDR3 DNA reads TGTGCCACCAGCAGCTACCCCCTCTACGAGCAGTACTTC.

This chain joins TRBV27 and TRBJ1-3; no reliable D call. The CDR3 is 16 residues long. V lost 3 bases to trimming and J lost 0 bases, with 12 bases between them. The germline V gene has CDR1 MNHEY and CDR2 SMNVEV (reference sequence). The CDR3 coding sequence is TGTGCCAGCAGTTTCAACGGGAGAAACTCTGGAAACACCATATATTTT. Amino acids: CASSFNGRNSGNTIYF.

The V gene is TRBV4-1, the J gene TRBJ1-1; possible D gene TRBD1, 6 bases. Germline-derived CDR1 and CDR2 are MGHRA and YSYEKL. The CDR3 has 13 residues. Trimming cost V 1 base and J 7 bases, with 10 bases left between them. The CDR3 nucleotides are TGCGCCAGCAGCCAAGTGGGGGCAATTGAAGCTTTCTTT. Translation: CASSQVGAIEAFF.

The rearrangement uses TRBV27 and TRBJ2-3; D is perhaps TRBD2 (6 bases). CDR3 size: 16 residues. Trimming removed 7 bases at V and 0 bases at J, with 17 bases between. The germline gives CDR1 MNHEY, CDR2 SMNVEV (reference sequence). The CDR3 sequence: CASNPRDSLSTDTQYF. CDR3 nucleotides: TGTGCCAGCAACCCCCGGGACTCCCTTAGCACAGATACGCAGTATTTT.